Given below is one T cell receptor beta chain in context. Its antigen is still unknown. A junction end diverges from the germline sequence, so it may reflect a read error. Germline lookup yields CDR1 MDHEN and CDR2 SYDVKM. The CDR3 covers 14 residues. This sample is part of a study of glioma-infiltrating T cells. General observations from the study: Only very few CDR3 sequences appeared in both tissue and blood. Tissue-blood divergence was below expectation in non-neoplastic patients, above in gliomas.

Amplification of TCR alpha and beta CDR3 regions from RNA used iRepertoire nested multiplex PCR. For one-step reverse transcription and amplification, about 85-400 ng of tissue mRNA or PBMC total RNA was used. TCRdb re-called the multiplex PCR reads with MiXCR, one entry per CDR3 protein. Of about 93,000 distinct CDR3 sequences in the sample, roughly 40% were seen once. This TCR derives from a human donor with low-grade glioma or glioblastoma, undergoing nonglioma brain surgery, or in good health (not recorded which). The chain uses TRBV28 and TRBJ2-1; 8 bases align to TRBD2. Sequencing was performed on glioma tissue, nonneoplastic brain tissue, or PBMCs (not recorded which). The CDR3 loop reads CASAGTSDSDERFF. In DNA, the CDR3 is TGTGCCAGTGCCGGGACTAGTGATTCGGATGAGCGGTTCTTT.